The 11 T cell receptor beta chains reported below all come from one sample, sequenced in a study of blood T cell repertoires in COVID-19. The data were produced by immunoSEQ multiplex PCR, yet TCRdb's version contains in-frame clones alone and is incomplete. The profile shows a few hundred thousand clones, around nine tenths of them singletons. The sample comprised peripheral blood. The receptors were sampled from a human donor in a cohort sampled during active COVID-19.

The J gene is TRBJ2-1, the V gene TRBV7-9; 12 bases are shared with TRBD2. The CDR3 is made up of 17 amino acids. The germline gives CDR1 SEHNR, CDR2 FQNEAQ (reference sequence). After removal of 5 bases from V and 5 bases from J, the junction contained 10 bases not matched to a gene. CDR3 sequence reads: CASSGPRLAGAHNEQFF. CDR3 sequence (DNA): TGTGCCAGCAGCGGCCCGAGACTAGCGGGAGCCCACAATGAGCAGTTCTTC.

This chain uses TRBV19 with TRBJ1-5, with D maybe TRBD1 (5 bases). V lost 0 bases to trimming and J lost 5 bases, with 8 bases between them. The CDR3 has 14 residues. The germline gives CDR1 LNHDA, CDR2 SQIVND (reference sequence). CDR3 sequence reads: CASSIEAGHQPQHF. The CDR3 coding sequence is TGTGCCAGTAGTATAGAGGCAGGGCATCAGCCCCAGCATTTT.

CDR3 in amino acids: CASSVEAGGGTDTQYF. CDR3 coding DNA: TGTGCCAGCAGCGTAGAAGCGGGAGGGGGGACAGATACGCAGTATTTT. This chain uses TRBV9 with TRBJ2-3, with 10 bases matching TRBD2. The CDR3 is 16 amino acids. V lost 0 bases to trimming and J lost 3 bases; unmatched junction nucleotides: 4. Germline values: CDR1 SGDLS, CDR2 YYNGEE.

This chain connects TRBV7-9 to TRBJ1-4; the D gene is possibly TRBD1 (6 bases). Germline CDR1 SEHNR, CDR2 FQNEAQ (reference sequence). Trimming took off 4 bases at V and 7 bases at J, with 13 bases between the two ends. The CDR3 consists of 14 residues. CDR3 DNA sequence: TGTGCCAGCAGCTCAGGGGTCCGGTCTGAAAAACTGTTTTTT. Translation: CASSSGVRSEKLFF.

V is TRBV5-1 and J is TRBJ1-1, with TRBD1 matching 7 bases. The junction had 8 bases not matched to a gene; V was cut back by 4 bases and J by 8 bases. Germline V gene lookup returns CDR1 SGHRS and CDR2 YFSETQ. The length of the CDR3 is 13 residues. CDR3 bases: TGCGCCAGCAGCGACTTTGGACAGGTCGAAGCTTTCTTT. It specifies CASSDFGQVEAFF.

The chain employs TRBV5-5 and TRBJ2-1, with 7 bases that match TRBD1. V lost 3 bases, J lost 4 bases, and 16 bases stayed unmatched. CDR1 SGHKS and CDR2 YYEKEE come from the germline V gene (reference sequence). The CDR3 is 18 amino acids. This CDR3 is CASSYHPDRPPTYNEQFF. Written as DNA, the CDR3 is TGTGCCAGCAGCTACCACCCGGACAGGCCGCCTACTTACAATGAGCAGTTCTTC.

This clone was recorded a few times. CDR3 bases: TGTGCCAGCAGTTACTCGAGAGGAGGGCGAGAAGGTGGCTACACCTTC. Translating gives CASSYSRGGREGGYTF. This sequence joins TRBV6-5 and TRBJ1-2; no clear D. Germline V gene data show CDR1 as MNHEY and CDR2 as SVGAGI. Trimming removed 0 bases from V and 7 bases from J, with 18 bases in between. This CDR3 is 16 amino acids long.

This clone has a single count. The chain combines TRBV4-1 with TRBJ2-3; 7 bases match TRBD1. The germline CDR1 and CDR2 sequences are MGHRA and YSYEKL. The V and J ends lost 4 bases and 0 bases, in that order; junction bases with no gene match: 4. The CDR3 length is 15 residues. CDR3 nucleotide sequence: TGCGCCAGCAGCCTGACAGGGCTTAGCACAGATACGCAGTATTTT. Translating gives CASSLTGLSTDTQYF.

CDR3 coding DNA: TGTGCCATCAGGGAGCTCAGCGTAGACACAGATACGCAGTATTTT. This sequence encodes CAIRELSVDTDTQYF. This sequence joins TRBV10-3 and TRBJ2-3; D not certain. The CDR3 extends over 15 amino acids. Between the trimmed V and J ends, which lost 6 bases and 2 bases, there was a span of 15 bases. Germline loops: CDR1 ENHRY, CDR2 SYGVKD.

In DNA, the CDR3 is TGTGCCAGCAGACCTGGGACTAGCGGGAGGTTAATGGCCAACGTCCTGACTTTC. It specifies CASRPGTSGRLMANVLTF. V and J are TRBV6-2 or TRBV6-3 and TRBJ2-6; 15 nucleotides align to TRBD2. The germline V gene has CDR1 MNHEY and CDR2 SVGEGT. Unmatched junction bases numbered 9, after V lost 6 bases and J lost 6 bases. This CDR3 is 18 amino acids long.

Only a few counts were recorded for this clone. This chain links TRBV5-5 with TRBJ1-6, with D possibly matching TRBD1 (5 bases). V was trimmed by 0 bases and J by 3 bases, leaving 7 bases between them. CDR3 length: 15 residues. Germline values: CDR1 SGHKS, CDR2 YYEKEE (reference sequence). The CDR3 sequence: CASSLVGDYNSPLHF. The CDR3 DNA follows: TGTGCCAGCAGCTTGGTAGGGGACTATAATTCACCCCTCCACTTT.